This T cell receptor beta chain is from a study of T-cell reconstitution after alpha-beta-depleted transplantation in children. Construction of the TCRbeta library involved unique molecular identifiers. A single record per CDR3 protein comes from TCRdb applying MiXCR to the PCR reads. The sample has around 200,000 distinct CDR3 sequences, around a sixth seen once. V was trimmed by 4 bases and J by 0 bases, leaving 10 bases between them. This CDR3 spans 14 amino acids. Germline V gene sequence: CDR1 SGHKS, CDR2 YYEKEE (reference sequence). A few counts support this clonotype. Sequenced here: PBMCs, mostly from graft donor cells, sampled 360 days after TCRalphabeta/CD19-depleted stem cell transplant. The chain carries TRBV5-5 and TRBJ1-1; D is unresolved. The sequence came from a male patient between 2 and 10 years old who had a stem cell transplant for acute lymphoblastic leukemia, so the T cells may come from the graft donor. CDR3 sequence reads: CASSAGLMNTEAFF. For the CDR3, the DNA is TGTGCCAGCAGCGCCGGACTGATGAACACTGAAGCTTTCTTT.